The clone carrying this TCR beta chain was observed a handful of times. What it binds is unknown. Each donor gave roughly 9.1 milliliters of peripheral blood. A minimum of 7 million PBMCs was isolated per sample. The sample is drawn from a study of blood T cells in healthy people across ages. General study findings and limits: Age showed a roughly linear inverse relationship with TCR beta diversity per million T cells. It was found that TCR beta diversity correlated strongly with the percentage of naive T cells.

Germline-derived CDR1 and CDR2 are SGHTA and FQGNSA. CDR3 size: 15 residues. J lost 9 bases, V lost 1 base, and 7 bases had no gene match. A second roughly 6 to 12 cycle PCR used barcoded and J-beta primers. MiXCR, applied by TCRdb to the 5' RACE reads, yields one record per CDR3 protein. Of about 800,000 distinct CDR3 sequences in the sample, roughly 64% were seen once. This sequence originates from a man aged 30-40 years in good health. Sequencing was done on a sample of blood. This sequence joins TRBV7-2 and TRBJ2-1, with TRBD1 matching 9 bases. Written as DNA, the CDR3 is TGTGCCAGCAGCTTAGGGGACAGGGTGGAGGGTGAGCAGTTCTTC. Translated: CASSLGDRVEGEQFF.